The TCR beta chain described here comes from a study of blood T cells in healthy people across ages. General observations from the study: Any conclusive comparison of naive versus antigen-experienced cells was prevented by using unsorted PBMCs.

V was clipped by 4 bases and J by 12 bases, with 22 bases between them. This CDR3 comprises 14 residues. Germline CDR1 is SGHDT and CDR2 is YYEEEE. Using a J-beta primer mix together with a sample-barcoded 5' primer, a second PCR was run for roughly 7 to 11 cycles. One entry per CDR3 protein results from TCRdb running MiXCR on the 5' RACE reads. The table includes 800,000 to 950,000 distinct CDR3 sequences, approximately 35% detected once. This clonotype was picked up a small number of times. The antigen remains undetermined. This TCR derives from a man in his late teens or twenties in good health. The sequencing sample was made of blood. The rearrangement links TRBV5-6 to TRBJ1-2; D remains unclear. The CDR3 here is CASSPQYQRSGDTF. CDR3 nucleotide sequence: TGTGCCAGCAGCCCACAATACCAGAGGAGTGGGGACACCTTC.